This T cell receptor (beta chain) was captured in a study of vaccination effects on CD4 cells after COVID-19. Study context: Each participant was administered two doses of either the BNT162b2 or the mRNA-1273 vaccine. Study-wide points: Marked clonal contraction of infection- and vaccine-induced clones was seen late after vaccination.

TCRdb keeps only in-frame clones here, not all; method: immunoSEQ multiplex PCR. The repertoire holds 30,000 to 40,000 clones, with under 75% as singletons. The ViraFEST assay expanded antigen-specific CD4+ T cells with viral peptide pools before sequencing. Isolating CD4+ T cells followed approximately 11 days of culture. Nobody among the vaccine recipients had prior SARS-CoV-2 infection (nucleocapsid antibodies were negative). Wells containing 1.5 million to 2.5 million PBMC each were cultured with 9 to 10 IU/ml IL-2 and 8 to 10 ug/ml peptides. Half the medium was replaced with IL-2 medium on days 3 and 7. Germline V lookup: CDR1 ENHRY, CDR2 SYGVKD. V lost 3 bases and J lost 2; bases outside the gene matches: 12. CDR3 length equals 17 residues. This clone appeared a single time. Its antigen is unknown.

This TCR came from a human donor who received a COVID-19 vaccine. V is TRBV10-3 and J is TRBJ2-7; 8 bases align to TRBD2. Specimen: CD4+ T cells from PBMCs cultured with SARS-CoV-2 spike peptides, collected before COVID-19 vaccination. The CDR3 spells CAISDPLGGRSTYEQYF. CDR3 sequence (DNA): TGTGCCATCAGTGACCCCCTGGGCGGGAGGTCAACCTACGAGCAGTACTTC.